This record covers a single T cell receptor (beta chain). Axillary draining lymph nodes of breast cancer patients supplied the node samples. TCRdb redid the calling of the multiplex PCR reads with MiXCR, one entry per CDR3 protein. Counted here are about 100,000 distinct CDR3 sequences, 21% occurring once; the ten biggest clones make up over 1%. This entry belongs to a study of breast tumors, draining lymph nodes, adjacent tissues. Trimming shortened V by 5 bases and J by 4 bases, and 15 bases separated the two germline ends. Per the germline V gene, CDR1 is MNHEY and CDR2 is SVGAGI. The CDR3 loop spans 16 amino acids.

The sequenced sample consisted of axillary lymph node tissue. The clonotype originates from a female donor with breast cancer. Some clones in this sample may be carry-over from other donors' samples. V is TRBV6-5 and J is TRBJ2-6; D is undetermined. The CDR3: CASSPADLVGANVLTF. The CDR3 DNA sequence: TGTGCCAGCAGTCCCGCCGACCTGGTGGGGGCCAACGTCCTGACTTTC.